This is a list of T cell receptor beta chains from one sample in a study of T-cell reconstitution after alpha-beta-depleted transplantation in children. Using its own MiXCR run on the PCR reads, TCRdb lists one record per CDR3 protein. The table records hundreds of thousands of distinct CDR3 sequences, around 13% of them present only once. The starting material was PBMCs from the stem cell graft donor, obtained from the stem cell graft. The receptor set was obtained from a human donor who donated a stem cell graft to a child with combined immunodeficiency. CDR3s include the opening cysteine and the closing phenylalanine or tryptophan. D genes are given only for firm matches. Part of the rows lack a size; the others show once, few, many or a class for expanded clones.

v_call	j_call	clone_size	d_call	cdr3_nt	cdr3_aa
TRBV3-1	TRBJ2-5	few	-	TGTGCCAGCAGCCAAGTCCCTGGGACCCAGTACTTC	CASSQVPGTQYF
TRBV12-3/TRBV12-4	TRBJ2-6	few	TRBD1	TGTGCCAGCAGTGATACAGGGGGTCCCTCTGGGGCCAACGTCCTGACTTTC	CASSDTGGPSGANVLTF
TRBV4-3	TRBJ2-1	many	-	TGCGCCAGCAGCCAATCCGGACTGGACTACAATGAGCAGTTCTTC	CASSQSGLDYNEQFF
TRBV11-3	TRBJ2-1	once	TRBD2	TGTGCCAGCAGCTTGGGGGGGGGAGCCAATGAGCAGTTCTTC	CASSLGGGANEQFF
TRBV2	TRBJ1-2	-	TRBD1	TGTGCCAGCAGTGTACAGGGGGGAACTTACACCTTC	CASSVQGGTYTF
TRBV5-1	TRBJ1-1	many	-	TGCGCCAGCAGCTTGGTCAGGTTCATGAACACTGAAGCTTTCTTT	CASSLVRFMNTEAFF
TRBV5-1	TRBJ2-7	many	TRBD1	TGCGCCAGCAGCTTAGAAGGGGGCGGGTACGAGCAGTACTTC	CASSLEGGGYEQYF
TRBV3-1	TRBJ2-7	-	-	TGTGCCAGCAGCAGAAACTCTGAGCAGTACTTC	CASSRNSEQYF
TRBV19	TRBJ1-5	many	-	TGTGCCAGTAAGGATAGCAATCAGCCCCAGCATTTT	CASKDSNQPQHF
TRBV12-5	TRBJ2-2	few	-	TGTGCTAGTGGTTTAGAACCAGACACCGGGGAGCTGTTTTTT	CASGLEPDTGELFF
TRBV11-2	TRBJ2-5	few	TRBD2	TGTGCCAGCAGCTCCGTCCTGGTAGCGGGAGGGGCTCAAGAGACCCAGTACTTC	CASSSVLVAGGAQETQYF
TRBV30	TRBJ1-1	-	-	TGTGCCTGGATTACGGGGGCCAACACTGAAGCTTTCTTT	CAWITGANTEAFF
TRBV28	TRBJ1-5	-	-	TGTGCCAGCAGTTTAAACTTGCTGGGGGGTCAGCCCCAGCATTTT	CASSLNLLGGQPQHF
TRBV24-1	TRBJ1-1	few	-	TGTGCCACCAGTGAACCCGAGGGTGAAGCTTTCTTT	CATSEPEGEAFF
TRBV7-2	TRBJ2-2	many	TRBD2	TGTGCCACAAAGCGGGAGGGCGTAAGTTTGACCGGGGAGCTGTTTTTT	CATKREGVSLTGELFF
TRBV7-2	TRBJ2-3	-	TRBD2	TGTGCCAGCAGCTCGACTAGCATGGGGGCAGATACGCAGTATTTT	CASSSTSMGADTQYF
TRBV29-1	TRBJ2-7	-	-	TGCAGCGTAAACTTGGGGTGGGACCTCGACTACGAGCAGTACTTC	CSVNLGWDLDYEQYF
TRBV20-1	TRBJ1-5	many	-	TGCAGTGCTAGAGTGGCGCAGGGAGGTGGGACCCAGCATTTT	CSARVAQGGGTQHF
TRBV6-5	TRBJ1-5	-	-	TGTGCCAGCAGCTTAGATTTGTGGGGGAGTCAGCCCCAGCATTTT	CASSLDLWGSQPQHF
TRBV7-2	TRBJ2-6	-	-	TGTGCCAGCAGCTTTGACATCTCTGGGGCCAACGTCCTGACTTTC	CASSFDISGANVLTF
TRBV12-3/TRBV12-4	TRBJ2-7	many	-	TGTGCCAGCAGTTTTGTGGCGGGGACCTACGAGCAGTACTTC	CASSFVAGTYEQYF
TRBV5-5	TRBJ2-3	many	TRBD2	TGTGCCAGCAGCCCCCTAGCGGGGTTCACAGATACGCAGTATTTT	CASSPLAGFTDTQYF
TRBV9	TRBJ2-1	many	TRBD2	TGTGCCAGCAGCACCCAGGGACTAGATCCCGAATATGAGCAGTTCTTC	CASSTQGLDPEYEQFF
TRBV27	TRBJ2-2	-	-	TGTGCCAGCAGTGATCACGCAGGGGAGCTGTTTTTT	CASSDHAGELFF
TRBV23-1	TRBJ2-4	-	-	TGCGCCAGCAGTCCTAACCAGGGGGGCCGGAACATTCAGTACTTC	CASSPNQGGRNIQYF
TRBV5-6	TRBJ2-1	-	-	TGTGCCAGCAGCTTGGGGGGATGGCTCGATGAGCAGTTCTTC	CASSLGGWLDEQFF
TRBV30	TRBJ1-4	-	-	TGTGCCTGGATGGGATTTGGCAATGAAAAACTGTTTTTT	CAWMGFGNEKLFF
TRBV20-1	TRBJ2-3	many	TRBD2	TGCAGTGCTAGAGACCCCGGGGAGGGAGGGACAGATACGCAGTATTTT	CSARDPGEGGTDTQYF
TRBV4-2	TRBJ2-3	-	TRBD1	TGTGCCAGCAGCCGGCCGGACAGGGAGCCGACCCGGGCCGGCGATACAGATACGCAGTATTTT	CASSRPDREPTRAGDTDTQYF
TRBV29-1	TRBJ2-1	many	TRBD2	TGCAGCGTTTATAGCGGGATAAGAATCAATGAGCAGTTCTTC	CSVYSGIRINEQFF
TRBV18	TRBJ2-7	-	-	TGTGCCAGCTCACCCCTCGACAGCTACGAGCAGTACTTC	CASSPLDSYEQYF
TRBV29-1	TRBJ1-3	-	TRBD1	TGCAGCGTTGAACCAAGGGGGCTAGCTGGAAACACCATATATTTT	CSVEPRGLAGNTIYF
TRBV29-1	TRBJ2-2	few	-	TGCAGCGTTGCCGACAGCGGGGAGCTGTTTTTT	CSVADSGELFF
TRBV15	TRBJ2-1	-	-	TGTGCCACCAGCCCCCGGCCGGCCGTAGAGCAGTTCTTC	CATSPRPAVEQFF
TRBV12-3/TRBV12-4	TRBJ2-5	-	-	TGTGCCAGCAGGATGACTAGTAAAGAGACCCAGTACTTC	CASRMTSKETQYF
TRBV20-1	TRBJ2-5	few	TRBD1	TGCAGTGCTCCCAATTACAGGGGCGAAGAGACCCAGTACTTC	CSAPNYRGEETQYF
TRBV7-8	TRBJ2-5	-	TRBD1	TGTGCCAGCAGACTCTCCGGGACAGGGCGAGAGACCCAGTACTTC	CASRLSGTGRETQYF
TRBV4-3	TRBJ2-1	many	-	TGCGCCAGCAGCCAAGCGGGTGGGGGATTGGAGCAGTTCTTC	CASSQAGGGLEQFF
TRBV6-2/TRBV6-3	TRBJ2-3	-	-	TGTGCCAGCAGTTACTCGGTCAGGCCCCCAGATACGCAGTATTTT	CASSYSVRPPDTQYF
TRBV12-3/TRBV12-4	TRBJ2-7	-	TRBD1	TGTGCCAGCACCACGGGACAGGACCTCTCCTACGAGCAGTACTTC	CASTTGQDLSYEQYF
TRBV5-1	TRBJ2-5	-	TRBD2	TGCGCCAGCAGGACTAGCGGGTTGCAGCAGACCCAGTACTTC	CASRTSGLQQTQYF